Detailed here is one TCR beta chain. Its antigen is unknown. Data came from immunoSEQ multiplex PCR; TCRdb stores just in-frame clones and leaves some out. Among 190,000 or so clones, more than 65% were seen once, and the ten largest hold about 2.8%. The CDR3 length is 16 residues. Trimming removed 6 bases from V and 4 bases from J, with 21 bases in between. Germline assignment: CDR1 SGHTA and CDR2 FQGNSA. Separate from the roughly 700-subject first cohort was the approximately 120-subject validation cohort, to which the donors belonged. The data were obtained in a study of cytomegalovirus exposure and HLA in healthy donors. Study-wide background: The 120 validation repertoires were produced on the same platform as the 500 to 800 repertoires of the first cohort. This was reported in a later analysis. Study conclusions and caveats: According to a subsequent analysis, TCR clusters from the first cohort were inclined to appear together in the 120 validation repertoires. About 150 TCR beta chains were listed as cytomegalovirus-associated.

This clonotype was obtained from a woman aged 18-30 years in good health and CMV-seropositive. The rearrangement joins TRBV7-2 to TRBJ1-1; tentatively, D is TRBD1 (6 bases). Sequencing was performed on PBMCs. The CDR3 bases are TGTGCCAGCAGTCTCCCCCTTCAGGGGCTTGGCACTGAAGCTTTCTTT. Its translation: CASSLPLQGLGTEAFF.